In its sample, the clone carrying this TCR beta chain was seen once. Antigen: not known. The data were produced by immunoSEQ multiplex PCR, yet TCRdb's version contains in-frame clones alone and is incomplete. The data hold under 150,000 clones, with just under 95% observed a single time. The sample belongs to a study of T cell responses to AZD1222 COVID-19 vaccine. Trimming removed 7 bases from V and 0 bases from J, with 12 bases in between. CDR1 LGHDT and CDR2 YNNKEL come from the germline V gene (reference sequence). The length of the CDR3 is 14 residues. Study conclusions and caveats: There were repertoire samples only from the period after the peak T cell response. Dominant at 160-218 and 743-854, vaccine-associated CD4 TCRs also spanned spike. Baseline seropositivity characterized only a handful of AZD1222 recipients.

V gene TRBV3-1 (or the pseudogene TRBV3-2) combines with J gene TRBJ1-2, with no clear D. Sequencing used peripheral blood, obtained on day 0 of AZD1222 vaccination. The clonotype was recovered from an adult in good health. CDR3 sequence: CASMDQASNYGYTF. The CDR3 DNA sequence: TGTGCCAGCATGGACCAGGCTTCTAACTATGGCTACACCTTC.